This T cell receptor (beta chain) is drawn from a study of T-cell reconstitution after alpha-beta-depleted transplantation in children. This clonotype was picked up many times. V was clipped by 6 bases and J by 6 bases, with 8 bases between them. The CDR3 runs to 11 residues. Preparation of the TCRbeta library used unique molecular identifiers. TCRdb re-called the PCR reads through MiXCR, storing one row per CDR3 protein. The sample has about 360,000 distinct CDR3 sequences; approximately 12% are singletons. The sequence came from a human donor who donated a stem cell graft to a child with Fanconi anemia. The input for sequencing was PBMCs, taken from the stem cell graft. The chain couples TRBV12-3 or TRBV12-4 to TRBJ1-1; D not resolved. The CDR3 sequence is CASSLVAEAFF. CDR3 sequence (DNA): TGTGCCAGCAGCCTGGTCGCTGAAGCTTTCTTT.